The 29 T cell receptor beta chains below all came from one sample that was sequenced in a study of shared clonotypes between healthy human individuals. Method: immunoSEQ multiplex PCR; TCRdb's copy keeps in-frame clones and lacks some. The sample contains millions of clones, more than 90% of which appear only once. The sequenced material came from naive CD4+ T cells sorted from blood. The subset here: CD45RA+ positively selected. These receptors all come from a man between 18 and 29 years old in good health.

The chain combines TRBV28 with TRBJ2-3; 12 nucleotides line up with TRBD2. The CDR3 sequence is 16 residues long. The junction had 8 bases not matched to a gene; V was cut back by 6 bases and J by 4 bases. Per the germline V gene, CDR1 is MDHEN and CDR2 is SYDVKM. The chain's CDR3 is CASRPASGGAADTQYF. The DNA of the CDR3 is TGTGCCAGCAGACCCGCTAGCGGGGGGGCGGCAGATACGCAGTATTTT.

The chain links TRBV28 to TRBJ2-1; D perhaps matches TRBD1 (7 bases). V gave up 4 bases and J gave up 9 bases, with 13 bases separating them. Germline values: CDR1 MDHEN, CDR2 SYDVKM. The CDR3 is 13 residues long. In nucleotides, the CDR3 is TGTGCCAGCAGTTCCCCTCAGGGGGGTGAGCAGTTCTTC. Translation: CASSSPQGGEQFF.

This clone was counted once. The gene calls are TRBV5-1 and TRBJ1-1, with D possibly being TRBD1 (6 bases). The V end was cut by 4 bases, the J end by 4 bases, with 14 bases between. Germline values: CDR1 SGHRS, CDR2 YFSETQ. The CDR3 sequence is 14 residues long. The CDR3 sequence is CASSHYGQSTEAFF. The DNA for the CDR3 is TGCGCCAGCAGCCATTACGGACAGAGCACTGAAGCTTTCTTT.

The J gene is TRBJ1-5, the V gene TRBV5-4, with TRBD1 matching 9 bases. The ends lost 0 bases at V and 2 bases at J; junction bases unmatched: 0. The CDR3 sequence is 15 residues long. CDR1 and CDR2 (germline): SGHNT, YYREEE (reference sequence). The DNA of the CDR3 is TGTGCCAGCAGCTTGGGGACAGGGGGCAATCAGCCCCAGCATTTT. It translates to CASSLGTGGNQPQHF.

The rearrangement joins TRBV5-1 to TRBJ2-2, with 12 nucleotides matching TRBD2. V was pared by 4 bases and J by 7 bases, with 8 bases of the junction left unmatched. The CDR3 loop spans 16 amino acids. The germline V gene encodes CDR1 SGHRS and CDR2 YFSETQ. The CDR3 bases are TGCGCCAGCAGCATGAGGACTAGCGGGGAAAGCGGGGAGCTGTTTTTT. Its protein product is CASSMRTSGESGELFF.

CDR3: CASTLGATDNQPQHF. In DNA, the CDR3 is TGTGCCAGCACCCTTGGGGCGACAGATAATCAGCCCCAGCATTTT. The chain has TRBV28 and TRBJ1-5, with a possible D match to TRBD1 (5 bases). Trimming removed 7 bases at V and 4 bases at J, with 17 bases between. Germline CDR1 MDHEN, CDR2 SYDVKM. The CDR3 is 15 amino acids.

The genes are TRBV9 and TRBJ1-1; D is unclear. Germline CDR1 reads SGDLS; CDR2 reads YYNGEE. Trimming took 4 bases from V and 5 from J, leaving 15 bases between them. The CDR3 totals 14 residues. This chain's CDR3 is CASSPNRDGTEAFF. The CDR3 DNA follows: TGTGCCAGCAGCCCGAATCGGGATGGGACTGAAGCTTTCTTT.

Concerning this clone itself: Other DNA sequences of this sample code for an identical CDR3. This chain joins TRBV5-6 and TRBJ2-2, with 8 bases that match TRBD1. This CDR3 contains 15 residues. The V gene end was trimmed by 0 bases and the J gene end by 4 bases; junction bases not matched to a gene: 2. Germline lookup yields CDR1 SGHDT and CDR2 YYEEEE. The DNA of the CDR3 is TGTGCCAGCAGCTTGGGAGACAGGGGCACCGGGGAGCTGTTTTTT. It specifies CASSLGDRGTGELFF.

This clone appeared once. J is TRBJ2-5 and V is TRBV5-1; 8 bases are a match to TRBD2. J was trimmed by 4 bases and V by 4 bases; bases with no gene match: 6. This CDR3 contains 14 residues. Germline-derived CDR1 and CDR2 are SGHRS and YFSETQ. CDR3: CASSDLAGGETQYF. The DNA of the CDR3 is TGCGCCAGCAGCGACCTCGCGGGGGGAGAGACCCAGTACTTC.

V usage is TRBV30 and J usage is TRBJ2-1; TRBD2 aligns across 8 bases. V shed 5 bases, J shed 0 bases, and the junction held 6 bases outside the gene matches. The V gene's germline CDR1 is GTSNPN and CDR2 SVGIG (reference sequence). The CDR3 sequence is 15 residues long. CDR3 sequence reads: CAWGSGTSSYNEQFF. The CDR3 DNA follows: TGTGCCTGGGGTAGCGGGACAAGCTCCTACAATGAGCAGTTCTTC.

The chain couples TRBV6-6 to TRBJ1-2; 12 bases are shared with TRBD1. CDR1 and CDR2 from the germline V gene are MNHNY and SVGAGI (reference sequence). Germline trimming cut 2 bases from V and 4 bases from J; bases unmatched to any gene: 5. The CDR3 length is 16 residues. DNA of the CDR3: TGTGCCAGCAGTTACGGGACAGGGGGCGGGTCCTATGGCTACACCTTC. As protein: CASSYGTGGGSYGYTF.

The CDR3 sequence is CASSVDRGGNQPQHF. In DNA form, the CDR3 reads TGTGCCAGCAGTGTGGACAGGGGGGGCAATCAGCCCCAGCATTTT. The chain is built from TRBV6-5 and TRBJ1-5; 10 bases line up with TRBD1. Trimming at V came to 5 bases and at J to 2 bases, leaving 3 bases not matched to a gene. CDR3 size: 15 residues. Germline CDR1 is MNHEY and CDR2 is SVGAGI.

The chain links TRBV4-3 to TRBJ1-6; D uncertain. The CDR3 is 15 amino acids. Trimming stripped 0 bases from V and 0 bases from J, with 3 bases between. Germline assignment: CDR1 LGHNA and CDR2 YSLEER. CDR3 nucleotides: TGCGCCAGCAGCCAAGATCCCTCCTATAATTCACCCCTCCACTTT. It translates to CASSQDPSYNSPLHF.

This chain links TRBV18 with TRBJ1-5; TRBD1 aligns across 8 bases. Germline lookup yields CDR1 KGHSH and CDR2 LQKENI. V was pared by 3 bases and J by 5 bases, with 3 bases of the junction left unmatched. The CDR3 runs 14 residues. The CDR3 sequence is CASSPQGADQPQHF. The DNA for the CDR3 is TGTGCCAGCTCACCCCAGGGGGCCGATCAGCCCCAGCATTTT.

The chain recombines TRBV11-2 with TRBJ1-5; 8 nucleotides agree with TRBD1. Germline V gene data show CDR1 as SGHAT and CDR2 as FQNNGV. With 3 bases clipped from V and 7 bases from J, the junction kept 5 bases outside the gene matches. The CDR3 sequence is 14 residues long. CDR3 coding DNA: TGTGCCAGCAGCTTCCCCGGGACAGGACAGCCCCAGCATTTT. It codes for CASSFPGTGQPQHF.

Points on this clone: Sequence at one end of the junction differs from germline and may be a read error. The chain carries TRBV19 and TRBJ1-5; a weak D match, TRBD1 (6 bases). This CDR3 has 16 residues. The V gene's germline CDR1 is LNHDA and CDR2 SQIVND (reference sequence). CDR3 sequence reads: CASSIGGAWSNQPQHF. The CDR3, as DNA: TGTGCCAGTAGCATAGGGGGGGCCTGGAGCAATCAGCCCCAGCATTTT.

The chain couples TRBV18 to TRBJ1-2, with D unclear. The germline gives CDR1 KGHSH, CDR2 LQKENI. This CDR3 spans 11 amino acids. V was clipped by 8 bases and J by 0 bases, with 4 bases between them. CDR3 bases: TGTGCCAGCGTAGCTAACTATGGCTACACCTTC. This gives the protein CASVANYGYTF.

CDR3 sequence reads: CASSYPRAGATTDTQYF. In DNA form, the CDR3 reads TGTGCCAGCAGCTACCCTAGAGCGGGAGCTACCACAGATACGCAGTATTTT. V is TRBV5-4 and J is TRBJ2-3; TRBD2 matches 8 bases. V lost 3 bases, J lost 2 bases, and 11 bases stayed unmatched. Per the germline V gene, CDR1 is SGHNT and CDR2 is YYREEE (reference sequence). The CDR3 spans 17 residues.

A remark on this clone: The junction does not match germline at one end; this may be a read error. This chain uses TRBV6-1 with TRBJ1-1, with a weak D call TRBD1 (5 bases). The CDR3 is 13 residues long. Germline values: CDR1 MNHNS, CDR2 SASEGT. The CDR3 sequence is CASTEGGATEAFF. The CDR3 DNA is TGTGCCAGCACTGAAGGTGGGGCCACTGAAGCTTTCTTT.

The rearrangement uses TRBV28 and TRBJ1-4; TRBD1 agrees at 8 bases. V dropped 6 bases and J dropped 6; count of bases not matched to a gene: 6. Germline CDR1 and CDR2: MDHEN and SYDVKM. This CDR3 contains 14 residues. The CDR3, as DNA: TGTGCCAGCAGCGCAGGGGGCCTGGATGAAAAACTGTTTTTT. Translated: CASSAGGLDEKLFF.

The chain carries TRBV11-2 and TRBJ2-3; D uncertain. Deletions cut 1 base from V and 4 bases from J, with 18 bases between. Germline V lookup: CDR1 SGHAT, CDR2 FQNNGV. CDR3 length: 17 amino acids. CDR3 sequence (DNA): TGTGCCAGCAGCTTAGTATCTGGGAAAGCACCCTCAGATACGCAGTATTTT. Protein: CASSLVSGKAPSDTQYF.

This clone has a single count. The chain combines TRBV19 with TRBJ1-1, with 7 bases that match TRBD1. V lost 9 bases, J lost 1 base, and 8 bases stayed unmatched. The CDR3 runs 14 residues. CDR1 is LNHDA, CDR2 SQIVND, per germline (reference sequence). CDR3 coding DNA: TGTGCCAGCCTCAGGGGGGAGCGGAACACTGAAGCTTTCTTT. Its protein product is CASLRGERNTEAFF.

J is TRBJ2-2 and V is TRBV11-3, with 10 bases identical to TRBD1. The length of the CDR3 is 14 residues. Trimming cost V 4 bases and J 4 bases; bases outside gene matches: 0. The V gene's germline CDR1 is SGHNT and CDR2 YENEEA. CDR3 sequence: CASSWTGGTGELFF. CDR3 DNA: TGTGCCAGCAGCTGGACAGGGGGCACCGGGGAGCTGTTTTTT.

Remarks on this clone: This specimen includes other DNA sequences encoding the same CDR3. The chain couples TRBV7-2 to TRBJ1-1; 8 nucleotides line up with TRBD1. CDR3 length: 14 amino acids. Unmatched junction bases numbered 3, after V lost 4 bases and J lost 2 bases. Germline CDR1 is SGHTA and CDR2 is FQGNSA. CDR3 residues: CASSSQGGNTEAFF. The CDR3 DNA is TGTGCCAGCAGCTCACAGGGGGGAAACACTGAAGCTTTCTTT.

The chain combines TRBV19 with TRBJ2-7, with TRBD1 matching 8 bases. The CDR3 totals 15 residues. V shed 5 bases, J shed 9 bases, and the junction held 15 bases outside the gene matches. CDR1 and CDR2 from the germline V gene are LNHDA and SQIVND (reference sequence). The CDR3 DNA reads as TGTGCCAGTAGTCCTCCCGGGACAGGCTCGAGTTGGCAGTACTTC. Its protein is CASSPPGTGSSWQYF. The variable domain in full, completed from reference TRBV19 and TRBJ2-7, reads DGGITQSPKYLFRKEGQNVTLSCEQNLNHDAMYWYRQDPGQGLRLIYYSQIVNDFQKGDIAEGYSVSREKKESFPLTVTSAQKNPTAFYLCASSPPGTGSSWQYFGPGTRLTVT.

The rearrangement links TRBV21-1 to TRBJ2-6; the table names TRBD1, a call not compared with the DNA. TRBV21-1 is assigned pseudogene status. This CDR3 has 14 amino acids. The CDR3 is CASSQGTGANVLTF. CDR3 in DNA: TGTGCCAGCAGCCAGGGAACTGGGGCCAACGTCCTGACTTTC.

The V and J genes are TRBV6-1 and TRBJ2-7; D not resolved. There are 14 residues in the CDR3. Trimming took 6 bases from V and 1 from J, leaving 13 bases between them. Germline CDR1 reads MNHNS; CDR2 reads SASEGT. Here the CDR3 reads CASRPDTVSYEQYF. The CDR3 bases are TGTGCCAGCAGACCTGACACGGTTTCCTACGAGCAGTACTTC.

This chain connects TRBV7-8 to TRBJ1-2; D not certain. In germline, CDR1 is SGHVS, CDR2 FQNEAQ. The CDR3 spans 13 residues. Trimming shortened V by 5 bases and J by 8 bases, and 15 bases separated the two germline ends. CDR3 residues: CASSRAESLGYTF. CDR3 sequence (DNA): TGTGCCAGCAGCCGCGCCGAATCCCTGGGCTACACCTTC.

The chain employs TRBV7-8 and TRBJ2-5, with a tentative D call TRBD2 (6 bases). The V end lost 5 bases, the J end lost 5 bases, and 15 bases lay between the germline ends. Germline-derived CDR1 and CDR2 are SGHVS and FQNEAQ. The CDR3 is 14 residues long. The DNA of the CDR3 is TGTGCCAGCAGCCCAGGGACTGGCGGGGAGACCCAGTACTTC. Translation gives CASSPGTGGETQYF.